The rows below give T cell receptor beta chains drawn from one sample of a study of cytomegalovirus exposure and HLA in healthy donors. Sequenced by immunoSEQ multiplex PCR; TCRdb stores in-frame clones only, minus some. This repertoire shows 90,000 to 120,000 clones, over 75% found once; its top ten account for around 2.3%. Sequenced material: PBMCs. Receptors originate from a man aged 30-40 years in good health and CMV-seronegative. Both conserved end residues are part of each CDR3. D genes are given only for firm matches. Rows may omit the clone size; those that give it use once, few, many or a size class.

v_call: TRBV4-1; d_call: TRBD1; j_call: TRBJ2-7; clone_size: few; cdr3_aa: CASSQIQGAWYEQYF; cdr3_nt: TGCGCCAGCAGCCAAATACAGGGGGCGTGGTACGAGCAGTACTTC
v_call: TRBV6-1; d_call: TRBD1; j_call: TRBJ1-3; clone_size: NA; cdr3_aa: CASSEKDRVDTIYF; cdr3_nt: TGTGCCAGCAGTGAAAAAGACAGGGTAGACACCATATATTTT
v_call: TRBV5-1; d_call: NA; j_call: TRBJ2-2; clone_size: NA; cdr3_aa: CASSLIWNTGELFF; cdr3_nt: TGCGCCAGCAGCTTGATATGGAACACCGGGGAGCTGTTTTTT
v_call: TRBV10-3; d_call: NA; j_call: TRBJ1-1; clone_size: few; cdr3_aa: CAISDRGGRTEAFF; cdr3_nt: TGTGCCATCAGTGATCGCGGGGGTCGCACTGAAGCTTTCTTT
v_call: TRBV2; d_call: NA; j_call: TRBJ2-2; clone_size: NA; cdr3_aa: CASSEGAGTNTGELFF; cdr3_nt: TGTGCCAGCAGTGAAGGAGCGGGTACTAACACCGGGGAGCTGTTTTTT
v_call: TRBV29-1; d_call: NA; j_call: TRBJ1-2; clone_size: NA; cdr3_aa: CSVVPGNYGYTF; cdr3_nt: TGCAGCGTTGTTCCAGGGAACTATGGCTACACCTTC
v_call: TRBV6-5; d_call: TRBD2; j_call: TRBJ2-7; clone_size: NA; cdr3_aa: CASRAGLANPYEQYF; cdr3_nt: TGTGCCAGCCGGGCGGGACTAGCGAACCCCTACGAGCAGTACTTC
v_call: TRBV2; d_call: NA; j_call: TRBJ1-3; clone_size: once; cdr3_aa: CASSELNTIYF; cdr3_nt: TGTGCCAGCAGTGAACTAAACACCATATATTTT
v_call: TRBV28; d_call: TRBD1; j_call: TRBJ1-6; clone_size: few; cdr3_aa: CASSTQGYNSPLHF; cdr3_nt: TGTGCCAGCAGTACACAGGGGTACAATTCACCCCTCCACTTT
v_call: TRBV14; d_call: TRBD2; j_call: TRBJ2-7; clone_size: NA; cdr3_aa: CASSQAREGYEQYF; cdr3_nt: TGTGCCAGCAGCCAAGCTCGGGAGGGCTACGAGCAGTACTTC
v_call: TRBV5-4; d_call: TRBD1; j_call: TRBJ2-2; clone_size: NA; cdr3_aa: CASSLRMGQGNTGELFF; cdr3_nt: TGTGCCAGCAGCCTGAGGATGGGACAGGGAAATACCGGGGAGCTGTTTTTT
v_call: TRBV30; d_call: TRBD2; j_call: TRBJ2-7; clone_size: once; cdr3_aa: CAWNSGDRAYEQYF; cdr3_nt: TGTGCCTGGAATAGCGGGGATCGAGCCTACGAGCAGTACTTC
v_call: TRBV7-3; d_call: TRBD2; j_call: TRBJ2-1; clone_size: NA; cdr3_aa: CASSLRVTSGGNNEQFF; cdr3_nt: TGTGCCAGCAGCTTAAGGGTCACTAGCGGGGGCAACAATGAGCAGTTCTTC
v_call: TRBV27; d_call: TRBD1; j_call: TRBJ2-1; clone_size: NA; cdr3_aa: CASSKTGLPYNEQFF; cdr3_nt: TGTGCCAGCAGTAAGACAGGGTTGCCCTACAATGAGCAGTTCTTC
v_call: TRBV6-5; d_call: TRBD1; j_call: TRBJ1-2; clone_size: NA; cdr3_aa: CASRSEGALLYGYTF; cdr3_nt: TGTGCCAGCAGGAGCGAGGGGGCCCTGCTGTATGGCTACACCTTC
v_call: TRBV27; d_call: NA; j_call: TRBJ2-1; clone_size: NA; cdr3_aa: CASSLSSSSYNEQFF; cdr3_nt: TGTGCCAGCAGTTTATCGTCGAGCTCCTACAATGAGCAGTTCTTC
v_call: TRBV4-1; d_call: TRBD1; j_call: TRBJ1-5; clone_size: NA; cdr3_aa: CASSQDSAGAGGRQPQHF; cdr3_nt: TGCGCCAGCAGCCAAGATTCGGCGGGTGCAGGGGGAAGACAGCCCCAGCATTTT
v_call: TRBV6-1; d_call: TRBD2; j_call: TRBJ2-5; clone_size: NA; cdr3_aa: CASSEMGGAQGQETQYF; cdr3_nt: TGTGCCAGCAGTGAAATGGGAGGGGCGCAGGGCCAAGAGACCCAGTACTTC
v_call: TRBV10-3; d_call: NA; j_call: TRBJ2-2; clone_size: NA; cdr3_aa: CAISGGWGDTGELFF; cdr3_nt: TGTGCCATCAGTGGCGGCTGGGGGGACACCGGGGAGCTGTTTTTT
v_call: TRBV28; d_call: NA; j_call: TRBJ2-7; clone_size: NA; cdr3_aa: CASSLGGAYSYEQYF; cdr3_nt: TGTGCCAGCAGTTTAGGAGGGGCCTACTCCTACGAGCAGTACTTC
v_call: TRBV18; d_call: NA; j_call: TRBJ2-5; clone_size: NA; cdr3_aa: CASSISGPKETQYF; cdr3_nt: TGTGCCAGCTCAATAAGCGGACCCAAAGAGACCCAGTACTTC
v_call: TRBV9; d_call: TRBD2; j_call: TRBJ2-1; clone_size: once; cdr3_aa: CASSPTSGRAFWQFF; cdr3_nt: TGTGCCAGCAGCCCTACTAGCGGGAGGGCATTTTGGCAGTTCTTC
v_call: TRBV27; d_call: NA; j_call: TRBJ2-7; clone_size: NA; cdr3_aa: CASSLGQTYEQYF; cdr3_nt: TGTGCCAGCAGCTTGGGACAAACCTACGAGCAGTACTTC
v_call: TRBV14; d_call: NA; j_call: TRBJ1-1; clone_size: NA; cdr3_aa: CASSLRGRNTEAFF; cdr3_nt: TGTGCCAGCAGCCTCCGGGGGAGGAACACTGAAGCTTTCTTT
v_call: TRBV10-3; d_call: TRBD2; j_call: TRBJ2-7; clone_size: once; cdr3_aa: CAISRSQSGGRDGEQYF; cdr3_nt: TGTGCCATCAGCCGGAGCCAGTCGGGCGGGAGGGATGGCGAGCAGTACTTC
v_call: TRBV9; d_call: NA; j_call: TRBJ2-7; clone_size: NA; cdr3_aa: CASSVGVAYEQYF; cdr3_nt: TGTGCCAGCAGCGTAGGAGTAGCCTACGAGCAGTACTTC
v_call: TRBV7-6; d_call: TRBD2; j_call: TRBJ2-3; clone_size: NA; cdr3_aa: CASSLSLADTDTQYF; cdr3_nt: TGTGCCAGCAGCTTAAGTCTAGCGGACACAGATACGCAGTATTTT
v_call: TRBV5-6; d_call: NA; j_call: TRBJ1-4; clone_size: NA; cdr3_aa: CAAGRDKLFF; cdr3_nt: TGTGCCGCGGGACGGGACAAACTGTTTTTT
v_call: TRBV7-8; d_call: TRBD2; j_call: TRBJ2-7; clone_size: NA; cdr3_aa: CASSFPPAGGSYEQYF; cdr3_nt: TGTGCCAGCAGCTTCCCCCCAGCGGGAGGCTCCTACGAGCAGTACTTC
v_call: TRBV7-2; d_call: NA; j_call: TRBJ1-1; clone_size: NA; cdr3_aa: CASSLQAYTEAFF; cdr3_nt: TGTGCCAGCAGCCTTCAGGCCTACACTGAAGCTTTCTTT
v_call: TRBV9; d_call: NA; j_call: TRBJ2-2; clone_size: NA; cdr3_aa: CASSVVRTGELFF; cdr3_nt: TGTGCCAGCAGCGTAGTTCGGACCGGGGAGCTGTTTTTT
v_call: TRBV4-2; d_call: NA; j_call: TRBJ2-7; clone_size: NA; cdr3_aa: CASSGSAGPSYEQYF; cdr3_nt: TGTGCCAGCAGCGGGTCGGCGGGACCGTCCTACGAGCAGTACTTC
v_call: TRBV9; d_call: NA; j_call: TRBJ1-1; clone_size: NA; cdr3_aa: CAPRDSMF; cdr3_nt: TGTGCCCCTCGTGACAGCATGTTT
v_call: TRBV19; d_call: TRBD2; j_call: TRBJ2-3; clone_size: NA; cdr3_aa: CASGGADTQYF; cdr3_nt: TGTGCCAGCGGGGGGGCGGATACGCAGTATTTT
v_call: TRBV2; d_call: TRBD1; j_call: TRBJ2-7; clone_size: NA; cdr3_aa: CASRDGTASYEQYF; cdr3_nt: TGTGCCAGCAGGGACGGGACAGCCTCCTACGAGCAGTACTTC